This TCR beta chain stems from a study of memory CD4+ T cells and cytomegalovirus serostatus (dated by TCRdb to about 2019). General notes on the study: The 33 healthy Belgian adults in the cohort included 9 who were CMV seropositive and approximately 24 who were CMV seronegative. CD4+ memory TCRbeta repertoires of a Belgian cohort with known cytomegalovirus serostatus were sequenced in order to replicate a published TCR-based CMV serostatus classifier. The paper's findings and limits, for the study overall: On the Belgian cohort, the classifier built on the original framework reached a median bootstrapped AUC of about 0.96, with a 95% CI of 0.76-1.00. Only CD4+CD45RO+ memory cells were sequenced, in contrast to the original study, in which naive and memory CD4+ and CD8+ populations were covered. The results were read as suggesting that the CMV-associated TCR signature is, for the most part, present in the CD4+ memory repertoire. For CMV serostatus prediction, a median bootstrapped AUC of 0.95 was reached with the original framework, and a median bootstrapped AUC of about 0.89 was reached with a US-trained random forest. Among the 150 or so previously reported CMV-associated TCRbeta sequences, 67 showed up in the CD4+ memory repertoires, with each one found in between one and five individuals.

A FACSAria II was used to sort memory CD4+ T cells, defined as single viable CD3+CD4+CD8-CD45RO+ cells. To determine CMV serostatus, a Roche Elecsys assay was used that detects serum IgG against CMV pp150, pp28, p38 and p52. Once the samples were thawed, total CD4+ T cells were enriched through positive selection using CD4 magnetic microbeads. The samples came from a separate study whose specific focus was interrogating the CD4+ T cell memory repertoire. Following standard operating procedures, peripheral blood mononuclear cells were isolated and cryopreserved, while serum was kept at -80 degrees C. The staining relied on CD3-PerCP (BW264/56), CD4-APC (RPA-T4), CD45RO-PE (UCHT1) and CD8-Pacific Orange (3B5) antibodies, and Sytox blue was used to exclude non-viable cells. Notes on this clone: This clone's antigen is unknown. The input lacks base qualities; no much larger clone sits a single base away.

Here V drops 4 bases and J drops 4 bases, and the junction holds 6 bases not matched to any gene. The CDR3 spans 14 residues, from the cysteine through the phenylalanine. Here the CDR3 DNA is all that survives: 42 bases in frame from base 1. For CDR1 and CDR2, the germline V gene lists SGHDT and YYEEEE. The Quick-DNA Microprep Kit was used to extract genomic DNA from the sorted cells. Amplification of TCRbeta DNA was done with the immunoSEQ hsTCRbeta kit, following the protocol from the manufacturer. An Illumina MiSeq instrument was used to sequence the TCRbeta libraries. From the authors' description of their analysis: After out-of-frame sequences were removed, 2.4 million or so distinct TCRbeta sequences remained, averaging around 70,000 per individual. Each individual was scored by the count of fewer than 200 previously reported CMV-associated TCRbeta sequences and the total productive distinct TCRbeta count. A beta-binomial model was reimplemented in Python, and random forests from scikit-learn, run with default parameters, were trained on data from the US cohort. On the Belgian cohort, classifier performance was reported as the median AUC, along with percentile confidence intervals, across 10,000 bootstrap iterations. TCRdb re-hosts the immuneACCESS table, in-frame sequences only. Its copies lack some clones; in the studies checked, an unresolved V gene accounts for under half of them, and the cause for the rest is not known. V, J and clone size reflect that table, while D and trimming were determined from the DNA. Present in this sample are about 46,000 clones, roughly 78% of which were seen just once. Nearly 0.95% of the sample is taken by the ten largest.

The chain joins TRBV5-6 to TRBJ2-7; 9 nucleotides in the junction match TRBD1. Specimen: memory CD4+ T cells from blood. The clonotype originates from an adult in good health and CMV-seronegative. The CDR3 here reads CASSPGQGLYEQYF. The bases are TGTGCCAGCAGCCCGGGACAGGGACTATACGAGCAGTACTTC.